This T cell receptor (beta chain) was identified during a study of blood T cells in healthy people across ages. Donors each provided approximately 9.6 milliliters of peripheral blood. After removal of 6 bases from V and 11 bases from J, the junction contained 16 bases not matched to a gene. The germline CDR1 and CDR2 sequences are MNHEY and SMNVEV (reference sequence). CDR3 size: 15 residues. This clonotype was seen a handful of times. A much larger clone differs from this one at a single base, so this may be a read error. The second PCR ran about 6 to 11 cycles with a sample-barcoded 5' primer and J-beta primers. TCRdb redid the calling of the 5' RACE reads with MiXCR, one entry per CDR3 protein. The sample includes roughly 700,000 distinct CDR3 sequences, about 30% of them seen just once.

The TCR was taken from a woman over 75 in good health. Input material: blood. This sequence joins TRBV27 and TRBJ2-5, with 9 bases lining up with TRBD1. The CDR3 here is CASRLNRGRINEQYF. CDR3 DNA sequence: TGTGCCAGCAGATTAAACAGGGGGCGAATAAATGAGCAGTACTTC.